This T cell receptor (beta chain) was captured by sequencing in a study of T cell repertoires in cytomegalovirus infection. The overall study: The public TCR beta signatures pointed to both CMV infection and matching HLA type.

One entry per CDR3 protein results from TCRdb running MiXCR on the reads. The sample yields over 250,000 distinct CDR3 sequences, about 20% seen once. Regarding this clonotype: What it recognizes is unknown.

The TCR was taken from a human donor in good health (CMV status not recorded). Some clones in this sample may be carry-over from other donors' samples. The sequences come from cultured PBMCs, collected from culture after CMV antigen stimulation.

The CDR3 is CASSPGTPGNEQFF. The CDR3 DNA follows: TGTGCCAGCTCACCCGGGACACCGGGCAATGAGCAGTTCTTC. The chain combines TRBV18 with TRBJ2-1; D perhaps matches TRBD1 (6 bases). Per the germline V gene, CDR1 is KGHSH and CDR2 is LQKENI. The CDR3 spans 14 residues. Trimming cost V 3 bases and J 6 bases, with 12 bases left between them.